This TCR beta chain stems from a study of blood T cell repertoires in COVID-19. Study as a whole: From T cells, B-cell-depleted T cells, or PBMCs came the material, which was cDNA or gDNA.

Per germline, CDR1 SGHVS and CDR2 FQNEAQ. This CDR3 is built from 15 residues. V trimming: 5 bases; J trimming: 7 bases; junction bases outside the gene matches: 6. In the original workflow: Using reference gene primer amplification, nucleated cell counts were estimated. The data were produced by immunoSEQ multiplex PCR, yet TCRdb's version contains in-frame clones alone and is incomplete. Clonal size and the V and J genes are those of that table, whereas D and trimming came from the DNA. Of over 110,000 clones listed, approximately 80% are singletons. The receptor comes from a human donor in a cohort sampled during active COVID-19. This rearrangement joins TRBV7-8 to TRBJ1-5; 12 bases are a match to TRBD1. The sample was peripheral blood. The CDR3 sequence is CASSMGQGAGQPQHF. CDR3 in DNA: TGTGCCAGCAGCATGGGACAGGGGGCTGGACAGCCCCAGCATTTT.